This TCR beta chain was obtained from a study of blood T cell repertoires in COVID-19. At the level of the study: Collection of acute and convalescent COVID-19 samples took place in the United States, Italy and Spain.

Assay: immunoSEQ multiplex PCR; the TCRdb copy retains only in-frame clones and omits some. The sample contains 200,000 to 250,000 clones, roughly 85% of which appear only once. Sequencing was carried out using PBMCs or T cells enriched from blood (not recorded which). This sequence was found in a woman in her thirties or forties with acute COVID-19.

CDR3 amino acids: CASRTAGSGNEQFF. The DNA for the CDR3 is TGTGCCAGCAGGACGGCCGGATCGGGCAATGAGCAGTTCTTC. The V gene is TRBV7-3, the J gene TRBJ2-1; unclear D gene. Trimming pared 6 bases from V and 6 bases from J, leaving 15 bases between. Germline V gene sequence: CDR1 SGHTA, CDR2 FQGTGA. This CDR3 comprises 14 residues. The complete variable domain, with remaining parts taken from reference TRBV7-3 and TRBJ2-1, reads GAGVSQTPSNKVTEKGKYVELRCDPISGHTALYWYRQSLGQGPEFLIYFQGTGAADDSGLPNDRFFAVRPEGSVSTLKIQRTERGDSAVYLCASRTAGSGNEQFFGPGTRLTVL.